One sample yielded the 29 T cell receptor beta chains listed below, sequenced in a study of CD8 T cells in ankylosing spondylitis. General observations from the study: A TCR beta motif of about eight highly homologous variants appeared characteristic of ankylosing spondylitis blood.

Each CDR3 protein gets one entry after TCRdb re-called the 5' RACE reads with MiXCR. The sample shows 330,000 or so distinct CDR3 sequences, 7% to 9% of them seen only once. For these receptors, no antigen is known. The sequenced material came from blood, either unsorted or a sorted T cell fraction (not recorded which). The source of these receptors is a male donor with ankylosing spondylitis.

The chain uses TRBV7-2 and TRBJ2-5; TRBD2 matches 8 bases. This CDR3 has 15 residues. The V gene's germline CDR1 is SGHTA and CDR2 FQGNSA. The J segment lost 0 bases and the V segment lost 2 bases, leaving 2 bases of the junction unmatched. CDR3 sequence reads: CASSLSSGYQETQYF. The CDR3 DNA sequence: TGTGCCAGCAGCTTATCTAGCGGGTACCAAGAGACCCAGTACTTC.

The rearrangement links TRBV11-2 to TRBJ1-6; unclear D gene. This CDR3 is built from 14 residues. Germline CDR1 SGHAT, CDR2 FQNNGV. V lost 2 bases to trimming and J lost 14 bases, with 16 bases between them. The chain's CDR3 is CASSLRGLPGTLHF. Written as DNA, the CDR3 is TGTGCCAGCAGCTTACGCGGACTGCCCGGAACCCTCCACTTT.

This chain joins TRBV9 and TRBJ2-1; possible D gene TRBD2, 5 bases. Trimming removed 0 bases from V and 2 bases from J, with 12 bases in between. Germline V lookup: CDR1 SGDLS, CDR2 YYNGEE. The CDR3 has 16 amino acids. CDR3 nucleotide sequence: TGTGCCAGCAGCGTAGTCGATAGCGATGCCTACAATGAGCAGTTCTTC. Translated, it gives CASSVVDSDAYNEQFF.

The V gene is TRBV3-1, the J gene TRBJ2-1, with TRBD2 as a possible D gene (5 bases). Germline V CDR1 and CDR2: LGHDT, YNNKEL (reference sequence). The V end lost 4 bases, the J end lost 9 bases, and 13 bases lay between the germline ends. This CDR3 comprises 13 residues. CDR3 sequence: CASSPRLAGEQFF. CDR3 nucleotide sequence: TGTGCCAGCAGCCCGAGACTGGCGGGTGAGCAGTTCTTC.

CDR3 in amino acids: CASSLDRLAGEQYF. The DNA for the CDR3 is TGTGCCAGCAGCTTAGATCGACTAGCGGGCGAGCAGTACTTC. The chain carries TRBV11-2 and TRBJ2-7; 10 bases fit TRBD2. Germline V gives CDR1 SGHAT, CDR2 FQNNGV. CDR3 length equals 14 residues. V gave up 0 bases and J gave up 6 bases; unmatched junction bases: 2.

This clonotype was seen at least ten times. The CDR3 sequence: CASRPRVMNTEAFF. CDR3 nucleotides: TGTGCCAGCAGGCCCCGGGTTATGAACACTGAAGCTTTCTTT. The rearrangement links TRBV7-9 to TRBJ1-1; D remains unclear. CDR3 length equals 14 residues. Trimming took 6 bases from V and 0 from J, leaving 11 bases between them. CDR1 is SEHNR, CDR2 FQNEAQ, per germline (reference sequence).

This chain links TRBV20-1 with TRBJ2-7; 8 bases are shared with TRBD1. CDR3 size: 14 residues. The V gene end was trimmed by 5 bases and the J gene end by 6 bases; junction bases not matched to a gene: 12. Germline V gene data show CDR1 as DFQATT and CDR2 as SNEGSKA (reference sequence). CDR3 region: CSAPLRTGLFEQYF. The DNA for the CDR3 is TGCAGTGCTCCACTTCGGACAGGGCTTTTCGAGCAGTACTTC.

This clonotype occurred a few times. V is TRBV6-1 and J is TRBJ1-2; possible D gene TRBD1, 6 bases. Trimming stripped 8 bases from V and 4 bases from J, with 20 bases between. Germline CDR1 MNHNS, CDR2 SASEGT. The CDR3 consists of 15 residues. CDR3 sequence reads: CASLKGQQGTYGYTF. CDR3 bases: TGTGCCAGCCTAAAAGGTCAACAGGGAACCTATGGCTACACCTTC.

This clonotype occurred many times. CDR3 coding DNA: TGTGCCAGCACCCTACTAGCGGGACAATACAATGAGCAGTTCTTC. Amino acid sequence: CASTLLAGQYNEQFF. The chain has TRBV27 and TRBJ2-1; 10 bases agree with TRBD2. The J segment lost 4 bases and the V segment lost 7 bases, leaving 7 bases of the junction unmatched. Germline lookup yields CDR1 MNHEY and CDR2 SMNVEV (reference sequence). The CDR3 is 15 amino acids.

This clonotype was detected only a few times. The chain joins TRBV2 to TRBJ2-7, with 10 bases aligning to TRBD1. The germline V gene has CDR1 SNHLY and CDR2 FYNNEI. The CDR3 length is 17 residues. The ends lost 6 bases at V and 2 bases at J; junction bases unmatched: 13. CDR3 DNA: TGTGCCAGCAGGAAAAACACCGGGACAGGGGTCGCCTACGAGCAGTACTTC. Its protein is CASRKNTGTGVAYEQYF.

The chain carries TRBV27 and TRBJ2-5; D may correspond to TRBD1 or TRBD2 (5 bases each). Germline assignment: CDR1 MNHEY and CDR2 SMNVEV (reference sequence). The V gene lost 6 bases and the J gene lost 0 bases, with 14 bases spanning the gap. There are 15 residues in the CDR3. CDR3 coding DNA: TGTGCCAGCAGCCCCGGGGCCTTGTACCAAGAGACCCAGTACTTC. Translating gives CASSPGALYQETQYF.

This clonotype came up a few times. The gene calls are TRBV20-1 and TRBJ2-3; 7 bases fit TRBD2. V trimming: 5 bases; J trimming: 0 bases; junction bases outside the gene matches: 5. The CDR3 contains 14 residues. The germline CDR1 and CDR2 sequences are DFQATT and SNEGSKA (reference sequence). The CDR3 DNA reads as TGCAGTGCTGTCGGGACTACTAGCACAGATACGCAGTATTTT. Protein: CSAVGTTSTDTQYF.

This clonotype was observed many times. The chain joins TRBV4-3 to TRBJ2-1, with TRBD2 matching over 13 bases. This CDR3 has 18 residues. The V and J ends lost 1 base and 3 bases, in that order; junction bases with no gene match: 6. Per the germline V gene, CDR1 is LGHNA and CDR2 is YSLEER. The CDR3 sequence: CASSQGRLAGGVYNEQFF. Written as DNA, the CDR3 is TGCGCCAGCAGCCAAGGTAGACTAGCGGGAGGTGTCTACAATGAGCAGTTCTTC.

At least ten counts were recorded for this clonotype. This chain links TRBV14 with TRBJ2-7; D tentatively reads TRBD1 or TRBD2 (6 bases each). The CDR3 has 12 residues. The germline gives CDR1 SGHDN, CDR2 FVKESK. Trimming left V 4 bases short and J 5 bases short, with 9 bases between. In nucleotides, the CDR3 is TGTGCCAGCAGCCGGAGGGGGGACGAGCAGTACTTC. Protein sequence: CASSRRGDEQYF.

This clonotype was seen only a few times. J is TRBJ2-1 and V is TRBV5-1; 8 bases match TRBD2. The length of the CDR3 is 16 residues. V dropped 3 bases and J dropped 4; count of bases not matched to a gene: 9. Germline-derived CDR1 and CDR2 are SGHRS and YFSETQ. CDR3: CASSSQPGTRYNEQFF. The CDR3 DNA is TGCGCCAGCAGCTCACAACCAGGGACTAGGTACAATGAGCAGTTCTTC.

The chain couples TRBV24-1 to TRBJ1-5; D is unresolved. Looked up from germline, CDR1 is KGHDR and CDR2 is SFDVKD. This CDR3 is built from 16 residues. V was cut by 6 bases and J by 2 bases, with 16 bases left in between. The CDR3 region is CATSSAGGSGNQPQHF. The CDR3 coding sequence is TGTGCCACCAGTTCAGCTGGAGGGTCCGGCAATCAGCCCCAGCATTTT.

This chain links TRBV6-1 with TRBJ2-5, with 9 bases matching TRBD2. J lost 1 base, V lost 5 bases, and 8 bases had no gene match. The CDR3 covers 16 residues. Germline lookup yields CDR1 MNHNS and CDR2 SASEGT. In DNA, the CDR3 is TGTGCCAGCAGTACATTAGCGGGAGTTTCCCAAGAGACCCAGTACTTC. This gives the protein CASSTLAGVSQETQYF.

In its sample, this clonotype was seen once. The chain links TRBV30 to TRBJ2-1; the match to TRBD2 covers 15 bases. This CDR3 region has 16 residues. Trimming cost V 3 bases and J 6 bases; bases outside gene matches: 6. Germline CDR1 reads GTSNPN; CDR2 reads SVGIG (reference sequence). The CDR3 is CAWRPGLAGGINEQFF. DNA of the CDR3: TGTGCCTGGAGGCCGGGACTAGCGGGAGGCATCAATGAGCAGTTCTTC.

In this sample, this clonotype turned up a few times. The CDR3 loop is CASSVSTFPSYEQYF. For the CDR3, the DNA is TGTGCCAGCAGCGTCTCCACCTTCCCCTCCTACGAGCAGTACTTC. This chain connects TRBV9 to TRBJ2-7; D is uncertain. Germline V lookup: CDR1 SGDLS, CDR2 YYNGEE. Between the trimmed V and J ends, which lost 2 bases and 0 bases, there was a span of 12 bases. The CDR3 runs to 15 residues.

Only a few counts were recorded for this clonotype. The CDR3 DNA sequence: TGTGCCAGCAGCCTAGGGGGGTCCCCGGGGGAGCTGTTTTTT. Protein product: CASSLGGSPGELFF. The chain recombines TRBV2 with TRBJ2-2, with D possibly called TRBD1 or TRBD2 (6 bases each). CDR1 is SNHLY, CDR2 FYNNEI, per germline. Trimming removed 6 bases at V and 8 bases at J, with 16 bases between. The CDR3 length is 14 residues.

The chain has TRBV10-3 and TRBJ2-3; D not certain. The CDR3 contains 15 residues. The germline V gene encodes CDR1 ENHRY and CDR2 SYGVKD. The V end lost 10 bases, the J end lost 1 base, and 18 bases lay between the germline ends. CDR3 in amino acids: CATDLRDRGTDTQYF. The CDR3 DNA sequence: TGTGCCACAGACCTAAGGGATCGGGGCACAGATACGCAGTATTTT.

The chain employs TRBV18 and TRBJ2-7; tentative D call: TRBD2 (6 bases). The CDR3 totals 17 residues. The V end lost 1 base, the J end lost 4 bases, and 20 bases lay between the germline ends. The germline CDR1 and CDR2 sequences are KGHSH and LQKENI. CDR3 DNA sequence: TGTGCCAGCTCACCACGCCTCGGCGGGGACGGCCCATACGAGCAGTACTTC. It specifies CASSPRLGGDGPYEQYF.

Ten or more counts support this clonotype. The gene calls are TRBV6-2 or TRBV6-3 and TRBJ2-3; D gene ambiguous. The CDR3 sequence is 14 residues long. Trimming removed 3 bases from V and 0 bases from J, with 7 bases in between. Germline V gene sequence: CDR1 MNHEY, CDR2 SVGEGT. This CDR3 is CASSYYVSTDTQYF. For the CDR3, the DNA is TGTGCCAGCAGTTATTACGTCAGCACAGATACGCAGTATTTT.

The chain recombines TRBV7-9 with TRBJ1-1; D not certain. The CDR3 is made up of 12 amino acids. Germline lookup yields CDR1 SEHNR and CDR2 FQNEAQ (reference sequence). Trimming shortened V by 6 bases and J by 4 bases, and 9 bases separated the two germline ends. For the CDR3, the DNA is TGTGCCAGCAGTCACCCCGGCACTGAAGCTTTCTTT. Translation gives CASSHPGTEAFF.

The table lists this clonotype with a few counts. The chain recombines TRBV21-1 with TRBJ2-7; the table names TRBD2, a call not compared with the DNA. TRBV21-1 is deemed a pseudogene. The CDR3 totals 17 residues. The CDR3 sequence: CASSAHPGTSGPYEQYF. For the CDR3, the DNA is TGTGCCAGCAGCGCCCATCCCGGGACTAGCGGCCCCTACGAGCAGTACTTC.

About this clonotype itself: An end of the junction differs from the germline gene, which may be a read error. The CDR3 DNA reads as TGCGCCGGCAGCTTGGTTGTCTCTGGGGCCAACGTCCTGACTTTC. Protein sequence: CAGSLVVSGANVLTF. The V call is TRBV5-1, the J call TRBJ2-6, with D unresolved. CDR3 length: 15 residues. In germline, CDR1 is SGHRS, CDR2 YFSETQ.

Note on this clonotype: In this CDR3 the conserved last residue, phenylalanine or tryptophan, is missing, so a read error is likely. The genes are TRBV7-2 and TRBJ2-5; 8 positions agree with TRBD1. The CDR3 runs to 14 residues. Looked up from germline, CDR1 is SGHTA and CDR2 is FQGNSA. Trimming removed 2 bases from V and 1 base from J; junction bases left unmatched: 0. CDR3 residues: CASSLTGGQETQYL. CDR3 nucleotides: TGTGCCAGCAGCTTAACAGGGGGCCAAGAGACCCAGTACTTA.

This chain links TRBV28 with TRBJ2-2; possible D gene TRBD1, 5 bases. Germline CDR1 reads MDHEN; CDR2 reads SYDVKM. Between the trimmed V and J ends, which lost 6 bases and 5 bases, there was a span of 16 bases. The CDR3 extends over 15 amino acids. The CDR3 DNA follows: TGTGCCAGCAGGGACACAGGCTATCAAACCGGGGAGCTGTTTTTT. Translating it yields CASRDTGYQTGELFF.

This clonotype was recorded a few times. The chain carries TRBV28 and TRBJ2-1; 11 nucleotides align to TRBD2. CDR1 MDHEN and CDR2 SYDVKM come from the germline V gene. V shed 5 bases and J 4 bases; nucleotides not matched to a gene: 7. The CDR3 is 16 amino acids. The DNA for the CDR3 is TGTGCCAGCAGTGAAGGGGGGACTAGCGGTTACAATGAGCAGTTCTTC. This gives the protein CASSEGGTSGYNEQFF.